This TCR beta chain derives from a study of CD8 T cells in Susac syndrome. General study findings and limits: That the number of individuals in its TCR sequencing and HLA analysis was relatively small was acknowledged by the study.

CDR1 is SQVTM and CDR2 is ANQGSEA in the germline V gene. Trimming stripped 0 bases from V and 6 bases from J, with 14 bases between. The CDR3 covers 14 residues. An input of roughly 0.45 to 1 ug of RNA was subjected to reverse transcription using random hexamers. Amplification of TCR beta CDR3 was carried out by immunoSEQ multiplex PCR, which covered 54 Vbeta and 13 Jbeta segments. TCRdb itself ran the immunoSEQ multiplex PCR reads through MiXCR, one entry per CDR3 protein. Here the sample spans 150,000 to 190,000 distinct CDR3 sequences, around 95% being singletons. From blood CD8+ and CD4+ T cells, the TCR beta chain was sequenced. CD8+ and CD4+ T cells were negatively isolated; TEMRA cells were FACS-enriched. A word on this clonotype: The antigen is not known.

The chain links TRBV29-1 to TRBJ1-2; D uncertain. This TCR was sampled from a human donor with multiple sclerosis. Sequencing was performed on CD8+ T cells from PBMCs. The CDR3 loop reads CSVEDRFGRDGYTF. In DNA, the CDR3 is TGCAGCGTTGAAGATCGGTTCGGGCGGGATGGCTACACCTTC. Using reference TRBV29-1 and TRBJ1-2 for the parts outside the CDR3, the full variable domain is SAVISQKPSRDICQRGTSLTIQCQVDSQVTMMFWYRQQPGQSLTLIATANQGSEATYESGFVIDKFPISRPNLTFSTLTVSNMSPEDSSIYLCSVEDRFGRDGYTFGSGTRLTVV.